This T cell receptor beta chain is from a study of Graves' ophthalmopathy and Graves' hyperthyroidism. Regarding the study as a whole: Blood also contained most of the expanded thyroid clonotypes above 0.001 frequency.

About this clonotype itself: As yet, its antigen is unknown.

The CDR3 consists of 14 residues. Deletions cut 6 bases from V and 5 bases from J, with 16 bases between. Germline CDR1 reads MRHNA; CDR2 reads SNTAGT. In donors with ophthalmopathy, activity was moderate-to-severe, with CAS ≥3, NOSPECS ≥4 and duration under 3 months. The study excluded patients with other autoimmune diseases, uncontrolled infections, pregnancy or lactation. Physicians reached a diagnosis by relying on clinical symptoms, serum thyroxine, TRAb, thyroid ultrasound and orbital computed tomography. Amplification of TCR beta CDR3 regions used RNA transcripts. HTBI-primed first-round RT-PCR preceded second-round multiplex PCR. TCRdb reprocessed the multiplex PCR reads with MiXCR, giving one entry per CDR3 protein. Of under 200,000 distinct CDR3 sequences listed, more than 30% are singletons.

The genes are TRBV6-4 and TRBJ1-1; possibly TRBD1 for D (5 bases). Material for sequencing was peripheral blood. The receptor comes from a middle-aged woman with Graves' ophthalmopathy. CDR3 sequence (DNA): TGTGCCAGCAGCAGCGGGAGATCAGGGACTGAAGCTTTCTTT. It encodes CASSSGRSGTEAFF.